The present T cell receptor beta chain was sequenced within a study of CD8+CD57+ T cells in acquired aplastic anemia. At the level of the study: CD4+ and CD8+ cells, once sorted, gave DNA averaging about 3.4 ug.

Findings and caveats of the study: With respect to CD8+ Simpson's diversity, patients and controls did not differ significantly.

A remark on this clonotype: The antigen is undetermined.

With V trimmed by 0 bases and J by 8 bases, 6 bases remained unmatched. The CDR3 is made up of 16 amino acids. Germline CDR1 LNHNV, CDR2 YYDKDF (reference sequence). The use of genomic DNA as template underpinned the TCR beta VDJ and CDR3 profiling. TCRdb processed the reads anew with MiXCR; each CDR3 protein has one entry. The sample records some 180,000 distinct CDR3 sequences, 63% being singletons. Sequenced patients had shown CD8+CD57+ cell expansion by flow cytometry. Untreated patients provided the blood samples, with no therapy given before sampling. This chain uses TRBV15 with TRBJ1-6; 8 bases line up with TRBD1. Sequenced sample: sorted CD4+, CD8+, or CD8+CD57+ T cells (not recorded which) from PBMCs. This sequence was found in a human donor with aplastic anemia. Here the CDR3 DNA reads TGTGCCACCAGCAGAGAGACAGGGGCAGGGGATTCACCCCTCCACTTT. Protein: CATSRETGAGDSPLHF.